This entry lists 15 T cell receptor beta chains sequenced from one sample in a study of T cells after yellow fever vaccination. TCRdb reanalysed the 5' RACE reads using MiXCR and keeps one entry per CDR3 protein. The table lists more than 250,000 distinct CDR3 sequences, around 7% of them singletons. Source: PBMCs, taken roughly 46 days after the first yellow fever vaccination. These receptors came from a man between 18 and 35 years old who received the YFV17D yellow fever vaccine.

This clonotype came up many times. This chain links TRBV3-1 with TRBJ1-4; 7 bases are shared with TRBD1. The CDR3 covers 14 residues. V dropped 5 bases and J dropped 8; count of bases not matched to a gene: 8. The germline CDR1 and CDR2 sequences are LGHDT and YNNKEL (reference sequence). The CDR3 nucleotides read TGTGCCAGCAGCTTGACAGGGTACTACGAAAAACTGTTTTTT. It specifies CASSLTGYYEKLFF.

The V and J genes are TRBV5-1 and TRBJ2-5, with D uncertain. The V end was cut by 7 bases, the J end by 4 bases, with 17 bases between. CDR3 size: 14 residues. The germline V gene has CDR1 SGHRS and CDR2 YFSETQ. CDR3 sequence reads: CASRDPLGPETQYF. The CDR3 bases are TGCGCCAGCCGTGACCCCCTTGGCCCAGAGACCCAGTACTTC.

The sample holds many counts of this clonotype. The chain uses TRBV24-1 and TRBJ2-3; 7 nucleotides line up with TRBD2. V lost 3 bases and J lost 2; bases outside the gene matches: 4. The CDR3 is 15 residues long. The germline gives CDR1 KGHDR, CDR2 SFDVKD. The CDR3 reads CATSDPRDYTDTQYF. The CDR3 nucleotides read TGTGCCACCAGTGATCCCCGGGACTACACAGATACGCAGTATTTT.

The chain links TRBV6-1 to TRBJ2-3; weak D call: TRBD2 (6 bases). Per the germline V gene, CDR1 is MNHNS and CDR2 is SASEGT. V lost 7 bases, J lost 2 bases, and 16 bases lay in between. The CDR3 is made up of 15 amino acids. The CDR3 DNA reads TGTGCCAGCACCGGGGGTAGCGGATACACAGATACGCAGTATTTT. This sequence encodes CASTGGSGYTDTQYF.

This clonotype occurred many times. The V and J genes are TRBV20-1 and TRBJ1-3; TRBD1 is a possible D gene (6 bases). The germline gives CDR1 DFQATT, CDR2 SNEGSKA (reference sequence). There are 13 residues in the CDR3. The V gene lost 4 bases and the J gene lost 2 bases, with 9 bases spanning the gap. The CDR3 loop reads CSAKGGAGNTIYF. In DNA, the CDR3 is TGCAGTGCTAAGGGGGGGGCTGGAAACACCATATATTTT.

The chain has TRBV5-1 and TRBJ2-3; 7 bases align to TRBD1. The CDR3 totals 15 residues. Germline-derived CDR1 and CDR2 are SGHRS and YFSETQ. V shed 4 bases, J shed 1 base, and the junction held 6 bases outside the gene matches. CDR3 bases: TGCGCCAGCAGCCTGACAGGGATGGGCACAGATACGCAGTATTTT. Protein: CASSLTGMGTDTQYF.

The chain recombines TRBV7-2 with TRBJ2-3, with 12 bases lining up with TRBD2. Germline values: CDR1 SGHTA, CDR2 FQGNSA. The CDR3 consists of 16 residues. The ends lost 0 bases at V and 6 bases at J; junction bases unmatched: 4. CDR3 sequence (DNA): TGTGCCAGCAGCTTAGCTCTAGCGGGGGGGCCGGATACGCAGTATTTT. It specifies CASSLALAGGPDTQYF. Full variable domain (outside the CDR3, taken from reference TRBV7-2 and TRBJ2-3): GAGVSQSPSNKVTEKGKDVELRCDPISGHTALYWYRQSLGQGLEFLIYFQGNSAPDKSGLPSDRFSAERTGGSVSTLTIQRTQQEDSAVYLCASSLALAGGPDTQYFGPGTRLTVL.

There are a few counts of this clonotype. The chain carries TRBV20-1 and TRBJ2-7, with a tentative D call TRBD1 (6 bases). Germline-derived CDR1 and CDR2 are DFQATT and SNEGSKA (reference sequence). With 6 bases removed from V and 2 bases from J, the gap between germline ends came to 11 bases. This CDR3 spans 12 amino acids. In nucleotides, the CDR3 is TGCAGTGCCCAACAGGGCGCCTACGAGCAGTACGTC. Translation: CSAQQGAYEQYV.

This clonotype was observed at least ten times. The chain carries TRBV21-1 and TRBJ2-7; the D call in the table, TRBD1, was not verified against the DNA. TRBV21-1 is a known pseudogene. This CDR3 comprises 13 residues. The CDR3 DNA reads as TGTGCCAGCAGCAACCCGCCGGGGATCGAGCAGTACGTC. It translates to CASSNPPGIEQYV.

The V and J genes are TRBV5-1 and TRBJ2-5; tentatively, D is TRBD1 (7 bases). Germline values: CDR1 SGHRS, CDR2 YFSETQ. The CDR3 consists of 17 residues. Between the trimmed V and J ends, which lost 1 base and 0 bases, there was a span of 16 bases. CDR3 bases: TGCGCCAGCAGCTTGACGGGCAGGGGGGCGTACCAAGAGACCCAGTACTTC. It encodes CASSLTGRGAYQETQYF.

The chain is built from TRBV20-1 and TRBJ2-1; TRBD2 might be the D (6 bases). The CDR3 loop spans 15 amino acids. CDR1 is DFQATT, CDR2 SNEGSKA, per germline (reference sequence). V was shortened by 3 bases and J by 4 bases, with 16 bases between the two germline ends. CDR3 amino acids: CSASGRASDYNEQFF. CDR3 in DNA: TGCAGTGCTAGCGGTAGGGCTAGCGATTACAATGAGCAGTTCTTC.

This clonotype was seen more than once but under ten times. The chain uses TRBV5-8 and TRBJ1-6; the D is unclear. This CDR3 region has 15 residues. CDR1 and CDR2 (germline): SGHTS, YDEGEE. The ends were cut back, 0 bases at V and 2 bases at J, with 6 bases in the middle. In DNA form, the CDR3 reads TGTGCCAGCAGCTTGGAAGGCGCCTATAATTCACCCCTCCACTTT. This sequence encodes CASSLEGAYNSPLHF.

The chain joins TRBV27 to TRBJ2-7; a weak D match, TRBD2 (7 bases). V lost 0 bases to trimming and J lost 4 bases, with 16 bases between them. Germline assignment: CDR1 MNHEY and CDR2 SMNVEV (reference sequence). The CDR3 length is 16 residues. CDR3 amino acids: CASSLSGGASQYEQYV. DNA for the CDR3: TGTGCCAGCAGTTTATCGGGGGGGGCCTCCCAATACGAGCAGTACGTC.

V gene TRBV5-1 combines with J gene TRBJ2-7, with D uncertain. Germline V gene lookup returns CDR1 SGHRS and CDR2 YFSETQ. Trimming took 2 bases from V and 4 from J, leaving 10 bases between them. The CDR3 sequence is 13 residues long. The CDR3 DNA follows: TGCGCCAGCAGCTTCGGGCCCGGGTACGAGCAGTACTTC. Translation gives CASSFGPGYEQYF.

This clonotype was detected only a few times. The V call is TRBV5-1, the J call TRBJ2-1, with TRBD2 identical over 7 bases. CDR3 length: 13 amino acids. Germline CDR1 and CDR2: SGHRS and YFSETQ. V trimming: 7 bases; J trimming: 0 bases; junction bases outside the gene matches: 1. This chain's CDR3 is CASRDYSYNEQFF. CDR3 in DNA: TGCGCCAGCCGGGACTACTCCTACAATGAGCAGTTCTTC.